The text below deals with one T cell receptor (beta chain). The sample is drawn from a study of blood T cell repertoires in COVID-19. Study overall: Researchers got acute and convalescent COVID-19 samples from the United States, Italy and Spain.

The CDR3 length is 15 residues. Germline lookup yields CDR1 SGHRS and CDR2 YFSETQ. Trimming cost V 1 base and J 0 bases, with 10 bases left between them. In the authors' workflow: Amplification of reference gene primers was used by the study to estimate nucleated cell counts. Profiling relied on immunoSEQ multiplex PCR, and the TCRdb table lists in-frame clones only, not all of them. Clone size and the V and J calls come from that table; the DNA yielded D and trimming. The top ten clones hold about 12% of a sample with 150,000 to 200,000 clones, about four fifths of them seen once. The sequencing input was PBMCs or T cells enriched from blood (not recorded which). The genes are TRBV5-1 and TRBJ1-1; no firm D call. This receptor was obtained from a man between 50 and 59 years old who had recovered from COVID-19. The CDR3 DNA reads as TGCGCCAGCAGCTTGATACAGAGTATGAACACTGAAGCTTTCTTT. Its translation: CASSLIQSMNTEAFF.